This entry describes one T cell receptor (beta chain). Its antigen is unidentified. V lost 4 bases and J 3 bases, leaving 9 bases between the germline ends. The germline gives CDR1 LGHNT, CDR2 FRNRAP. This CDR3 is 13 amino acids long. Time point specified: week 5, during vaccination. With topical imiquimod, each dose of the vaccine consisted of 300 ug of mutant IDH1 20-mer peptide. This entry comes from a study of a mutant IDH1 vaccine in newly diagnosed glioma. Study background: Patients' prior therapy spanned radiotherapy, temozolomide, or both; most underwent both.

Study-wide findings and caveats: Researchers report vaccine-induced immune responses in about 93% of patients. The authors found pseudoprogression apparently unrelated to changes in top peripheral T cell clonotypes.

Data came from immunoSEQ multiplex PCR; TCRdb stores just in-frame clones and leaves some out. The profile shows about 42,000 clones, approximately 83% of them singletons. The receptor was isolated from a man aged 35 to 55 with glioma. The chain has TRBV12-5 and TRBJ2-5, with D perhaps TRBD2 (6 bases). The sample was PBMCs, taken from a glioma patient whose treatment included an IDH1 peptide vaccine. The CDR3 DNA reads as TGTGCTAGTGGTTCGGGACTTGAAGAGACCCAGTACTTC. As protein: CASGSGLEETQYF.